This TCR beta chain came from a study of regulatory and conventional T cells in RAG deficiency listed by TCRdb under 2017. Study-level background: The study used high-throughput TCR beta sequencing to compare repertoire diversity and composition of Treg, conventional CD4+ and CD8+ T cells between RAG-deficient patients and healthy controls.

The library was made by the immunoSEQ multiplex PCR assay. Rearranged TCR beta chain products were amplified from the genomic DNA of sorted T-cell subsets and were then sequenced. Regarding the original processing steps: Shannon entropy and Simpson indices were used to quantify the repertoire diversity of productive TCR beta rearrangements. Clonal expansion was assessed using the summed frequency of the 100 most abundant productive TCR beta clonotypes among total reads. A self-reactivity index based on amino acid usage at CDR3beta positions 6 and 7 was applied to the TRB repertoires. Two-way ANOVA was used for repertoire analyses, while Student t or Mann-Whitney tests were used for flow cytometric analyses. This is the immuneACCESS table as TCRdb keeps it, with only in-frame sequences that have V and J called. A part of the clones is gone; compared with another copy, unresolved V genes explain less than half, and the rest is unexplained. From that table come the V and J calls and clone size; the DNA was used to work out D and trimming. The sample includes 34,000 or so clones, with 89% observed a single time. The ten largest clones capture roughly an eighth of the sample.

The germline V gene (reference sequence) provides CDR1 MNHEY and CDR2 SMNVEV. The CDR3 starts with the cysteine, ends with the phenylalanine, and has 13 residues. The kept DNA is CDR3 alone, 39 bases in frame from the first base. The V and J ends are trimmed by 0 bases and 7 bases, leaving 7 bases between them. Turning to this clone: Its antigen is not yet known. The sample holds no much larger clone one base away, and base qualities are not on file.

Overall study results and their limits: Compared with controls, Omenn syndrome and CID/AS patients had approximately 97-fold fewer unique TCR beta sequences in Treg cells, but only approximately 10-fold fewer in the other subsets. Compared with control T-cell subpopulations, RAG-deficient patients had much lower Shannon entropy and higher Simpson indices. Some T-cell subset analyses were not performed for some subjects. Shorter CDR3 lengths were found in all patient T-cell subsets, and >80% Treg-Tconv repertoire overlap at nucleotide and amino acid level was observed in Omenn syndrome patients. Sorted CD25-high CD127-low cells from Omenn syndrome patients may represent peripherally activated cells rather than bona fide Treg cells.

About eight healthy control donors served as the comparison group for repertoire analyses. Before genomic DNA extraction, CD8+ T cells lacking CD4 were purified from blood. These sequences were also reported in another study, on regulatory T cells. Per that second paper: The multiplex PCR relied on 52 forward TRBV primers and 13 reverse TRBJ primers, and amplification bias was corrected through assay-based and computational methods. Patient repertoires showed restricted unique TRB V-J pairs and skewed V and J gene usage, most marked in regulatory T cells. The study compared T-cell receptor beta repertoires of sorted regulatory, conventional CD4+ and CD8+ T cells between CD3G-deficient patients and healthy controls. Ficoll density separation was used to isolate peripheral blood mononuclear cells. CD3+ CD8+ CD4- T cells were isolated using a FACSAria cell sorter. Within the immunoSEQ assay, multiplex PCR amplified rearranged TRB loci from genomic DNA. TRB amplicons were sequenced on an Illumina HiSeq platform. Raw sequences were error-filtered and aligned to reference gene sequences by custom algorithms, then analyzed with the immunoSEQ online tools. Frequencies of productive and nonproductive TRB rearrangements were evaluated among both unique and total sequences. Prism software was used to run t tests, Mann-Whitney tests or two-way ANOVA for comparisons between groups.

The chain links TRBV27 with TRBJ2-1; the D gene cannot be named for sure. The sequence derives from a human donor in good health. Sample: CD8+ T cells sorted from blood. CDR3 loop: CASSLSRVNEQFF. The sequenced DNA: TGTGCCAGCAGTTTATCGCGCGTAAATGAGCAGTTCTTC.